This section outlines one TCR beta chain sequence together with its context. This sample was included in a study of blood T cell repertoires in COVID-19. Overall study: Spain, Italy and the United States supplied samples that represented acute and convalescent COVID-19. Sample material is recorded as cDNA or gDNA derived from T cells, B-cell-depleted T cells, or PBMCs.

The method was immunoSEQ multiplex PCR; TCRdb's version includes in-frame clones alone and lacks a portion of them. The repertoire consists of 50,000 to 60,000 clones, with about nine tenths occurring once and the leading ten covering more than 7%. This clonotype was obtained from a man older than 75 with active or convalescent COVID-19. The material sequenced was peripheral blood.

The CDR3 sequence: CASSRGQENTEAFF. CDR3 sequence (DNA): TGTGCCAGCAGCCGGGGACAGGAGAACACTGAAGCTTTCTTT. The J gene is TRBJ1-1, the V gene TRBV11-2; 8 bases fit TRBD1. CDR1 is SGHAT and CDR2 is FQNNGV in the germline V gene. Trimming at V came to 5 bases and at J to 1 base, leaving 3 bases not matched to a gene. The CDR3 totals 14 residues. Full variable domain (remainder filled in from reference TRBV11-2 and TRBJ1-1): EAGVAQSPRYKIIEKRQSVAFWCNPISGHATLYWYQQILGQGPKLLIQFQNNGVVDDSQLPKDRFSAERLKGVDSTLKIQPAKLEDSAVYLCASSRGQENTEAFFGQGTRLTVV.